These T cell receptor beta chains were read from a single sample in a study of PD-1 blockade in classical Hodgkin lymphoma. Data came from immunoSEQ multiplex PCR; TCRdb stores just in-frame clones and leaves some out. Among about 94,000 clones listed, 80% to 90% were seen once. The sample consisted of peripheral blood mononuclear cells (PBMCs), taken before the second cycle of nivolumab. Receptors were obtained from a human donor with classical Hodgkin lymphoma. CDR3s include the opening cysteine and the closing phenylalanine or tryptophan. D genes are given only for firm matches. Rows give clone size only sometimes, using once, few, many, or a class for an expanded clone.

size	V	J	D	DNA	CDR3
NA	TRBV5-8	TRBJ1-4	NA	TGTGCCAGCAGCTTAGCCGGGACACCTAATGAAAAACTGTTTTTT	CASSLAGTPNEKLFF
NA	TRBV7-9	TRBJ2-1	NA	TGTGCCAGCAGCTTCGGGGGAACGGATGAGCAGTTCTTC	CASSFGGTDEQFF
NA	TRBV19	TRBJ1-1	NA	TGTGCCAGTAGTATTTCGGGGGGCCGGGGGAACACTGAAGCTTTCTTT	CASSISGGRGNTEAFF
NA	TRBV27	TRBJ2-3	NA	TGTGCCAGCAGGCTCTCGGGCAGAGGCACAGATACGCAGTATTTT	CASRLSGRGTDTQYF
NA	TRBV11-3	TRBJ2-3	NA	TGTGCCAGCAGCCGGGGAGATACGCAGTATTTT	CASSRGDTQYF
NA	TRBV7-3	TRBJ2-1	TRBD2	TGTGCCAGCCCGAAAGAAGCGCGAACTAGCGGGAGAACTGCCTACAATGAGCAGTTCTTC	CASPKEARTSGRTAYNEQFF
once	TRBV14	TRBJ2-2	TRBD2	TGTGCCAGCAGCCAAGACCCCGGTAGCGGGGTAATCGCCGGGGAGCTGTTTTTT	CASSQDPGSGVIAGELFF
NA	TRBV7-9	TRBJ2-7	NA	TGTGCCAGCAGCTTATTCTACGAGCAGTACTTC	CASSLFYEQYF
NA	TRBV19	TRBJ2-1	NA	TGTGCCAGTACCATAGGGGGAAACGGCGACTACAATGAGCAGTTCTTC	CASTIGGNGDYNEQFF
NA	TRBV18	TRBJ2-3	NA	TGTGCCAGCTCAACCTTGCGAGATACGCAGTATTTT	CASSTLRDTQYF
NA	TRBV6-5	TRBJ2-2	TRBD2	TGTGCCAGCAGTAGACTAGCGGGAGGCACCGGGGAGCTATTTTTT	CASSRLAGGTGELFF
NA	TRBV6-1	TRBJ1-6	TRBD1	TGTGCCAGCAGTGTACAGGGGGTCCTCGGGAATTCACCCCTCCACTTT	CASSVQGVLGNSPLHF
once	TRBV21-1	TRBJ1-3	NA	TGTGCCAGCAGCAGGGACAGGGGCGGAAACACCATATATTTT	CASSRDRGGNTIYF
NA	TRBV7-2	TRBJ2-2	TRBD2	TGTGCCAGCATCACTAGCGGGATGGTCGGGGAGCTGTTTTTT	CASITSGMVGELFF
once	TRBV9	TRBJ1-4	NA	TGTGCCAGCAGCGTAGGGGGACGAGGGAATGAAAAACTGTTTTTT	CASSVGGRGNEKLFF
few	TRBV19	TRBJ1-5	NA	TGTGCCAGTAGTAGCCAATTCAGACAGCCCCAGCATTTT	CASSSQFRQPQHF
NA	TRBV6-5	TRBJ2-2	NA	TGTGCCAGCAGTTACCTCCTTTCCGGGGAGCTGTTTTTT	CASSYLLSGELFF
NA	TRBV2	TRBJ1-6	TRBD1	TGTGCCAGCACGTCGTGGGGGACAGGACTCCACTTT	CASTSWGTGLHF
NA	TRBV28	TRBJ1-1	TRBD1	TGTGCCAGCAGGTTGGGGGACAGGGTCACTGAAGCTTTCTTT	CASRLGDRVTEAFF
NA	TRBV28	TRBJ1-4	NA	TGTGCCAGCAGTTTAAGGGGGGAAAATGAAAAACTGTTTTTT	CASSLRGENEKLFF
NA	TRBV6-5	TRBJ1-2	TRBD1	TGTGCCAGCAGTTACTTGGGCGGGGACAGGACTTACGGCTACACCTTC	CASSYLGGDRTYGYTF
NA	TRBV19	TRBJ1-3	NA	TGTGCCAGTAGTCCCCTTCCGCCGTCCTCTGGAAACACCATATATTTT	CASSPLPPSSGNTIYF
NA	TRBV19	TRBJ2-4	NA	TGTGCCAGTAGCGCAGTCACGGGGGATCTAGCCAAAAACATTCAGTACTTC	CASSAVTGDLAKNIQYF
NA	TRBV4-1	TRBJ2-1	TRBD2	TGCGCCAGCAGCCCGGGACTAGCGGGAAGGTCCAGCTCCTACAATGAGCAGTTCTTC	CASSPGLAGRSSSYNEQFF
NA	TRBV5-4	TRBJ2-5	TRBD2	TGTGCCAGCAGCCGACTAGCCCAAGAGACCCAGTACTTC	CASSRLAQETQYF
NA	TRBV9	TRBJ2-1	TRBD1	TGTGCCAGCAGCGTAGCTACAGGGGCGGGTAATGAGCAGTTCTTC	CASSVATGAGNEQFF
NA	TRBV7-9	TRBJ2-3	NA	TGTGCCAGCAGCCCCCGCCCCGACCGTTATACGCAGTATTTT	CASSPRPDRYTQYF
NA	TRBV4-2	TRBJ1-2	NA	TGTGCCAGCAGCCAAGACCGGACAGCTATTTATGGCTACACCTTC	CASSQDRTAIYGYTF
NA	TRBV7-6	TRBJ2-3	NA	TGTGCCAGCAGCCCCGACAACACAGATACGCAGTATTTT	CASSPDNTDTQYF
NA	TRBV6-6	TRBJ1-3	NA	TGTGCCAGCAGTTACGGACCTTACCCCCCGGGAAACACCATATATTTT	CASSYGPYPPGNTIYF
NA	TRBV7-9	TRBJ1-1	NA	TGTGCCAGCAGCCGTGTAACGGGACCCTCCGGGGCTTTCTTT	CASSRVTGPSGAFF
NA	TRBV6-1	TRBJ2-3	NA	TGTGCCAGCAGTAGTCCGGGACAAACAGATACGCAGTATTTT	CASSSPGQTDTQYF
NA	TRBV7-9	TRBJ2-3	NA	TGTGCCAGCAGCATCTCTACGATCGATACGCAGTATTTT	CASSISTIDTQYF
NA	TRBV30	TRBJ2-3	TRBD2	TGTGCCTGGAGTGAGTTAGCGGGAGTTGTAGATACGCAGTATTTT	CAWSELAGVVDTQYF
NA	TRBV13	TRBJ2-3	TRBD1	TGTGCCAGCAGCGGGGGACAGGAACCTGCCCTGGATACGCAGTATTTT	CASSGGQEPALDTQYF
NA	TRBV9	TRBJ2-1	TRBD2	TGTGCCAGCAGCGTGCGAAGGGGTAGCGGGATGGATGAGCAGTTCTTC	CASSVRRGSGMDEQFF
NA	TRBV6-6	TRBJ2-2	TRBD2	TGTGCCAGCAGTTACTCGGGGGGGGACACCGGGGAGCTGTTTTTT	CASSYSGGDTGELFF
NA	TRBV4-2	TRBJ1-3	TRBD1	TGTGCCAGCAGGTCGGGACAGGGGGCATTCGGAAACACCATATATTTT	CASRSGQGAFGNTIYF
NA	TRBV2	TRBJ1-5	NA	TGTGCCAGCAGCCAGGGTGGTGATCAGCCCCAGCATTTT	CASSQGGDQPQHF
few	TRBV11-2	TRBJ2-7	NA	TGTGCCAGCAGCAAAGTCGGGGAAAGCTCCTACGAGCAGTACTTC	CASSKVGESSYEQYF